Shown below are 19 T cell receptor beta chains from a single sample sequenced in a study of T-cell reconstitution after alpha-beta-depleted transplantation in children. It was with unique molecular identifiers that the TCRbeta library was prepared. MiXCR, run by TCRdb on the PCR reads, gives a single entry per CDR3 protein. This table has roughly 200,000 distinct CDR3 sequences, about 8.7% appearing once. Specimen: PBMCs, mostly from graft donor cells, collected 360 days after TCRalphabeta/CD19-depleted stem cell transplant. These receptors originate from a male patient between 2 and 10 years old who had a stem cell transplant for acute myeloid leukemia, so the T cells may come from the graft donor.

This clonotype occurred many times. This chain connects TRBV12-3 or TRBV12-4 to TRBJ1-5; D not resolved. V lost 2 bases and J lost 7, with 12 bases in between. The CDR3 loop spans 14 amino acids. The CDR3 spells CASSLRSGWQPQHF. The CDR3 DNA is TGTGCCAGCAGTTTAAGGTCAGGTTGGCAGCCCCAGCATTTT.

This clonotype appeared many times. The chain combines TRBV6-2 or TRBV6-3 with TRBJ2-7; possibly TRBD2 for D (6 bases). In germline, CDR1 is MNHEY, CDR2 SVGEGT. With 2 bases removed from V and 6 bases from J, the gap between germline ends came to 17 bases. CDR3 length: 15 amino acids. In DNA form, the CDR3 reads TGTGCCAGCAGTTACATTCGACTTGCGGGAAGCGAGCAGTACTTC. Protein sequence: CASSYIRLAGSEQYF.

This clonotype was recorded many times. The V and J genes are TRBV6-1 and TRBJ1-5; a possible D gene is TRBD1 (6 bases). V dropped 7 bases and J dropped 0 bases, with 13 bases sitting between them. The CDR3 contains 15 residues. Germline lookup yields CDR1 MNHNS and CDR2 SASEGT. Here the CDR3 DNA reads TGTGCCAGCAAAAAACAGGGATTTAGCAATCAGCCCCAGCATTTT. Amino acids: CASKKQGFSNQPQHF.

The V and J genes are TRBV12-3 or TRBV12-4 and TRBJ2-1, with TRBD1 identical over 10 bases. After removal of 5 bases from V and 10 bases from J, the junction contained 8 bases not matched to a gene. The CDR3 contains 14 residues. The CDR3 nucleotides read TGTGCCAGCAGTATGGGACAGGGGTTTTGGGAGCAGTTCTTC. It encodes CASSMGQGFWEQFF.

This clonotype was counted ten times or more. CDR3 loop: CSARDPRTGANVLTF. Here the CDR3 DNA reads TGCAGTGCTAGAGACCCCCGGACTGGGGCCAACGTCCTGACTTTC. The rearrangement joins TRBV20-1 to TRBJ2-6; D remains ambiguous. Trimming cost V 0 bases and J 2 bases, with 8 bases left between them. The germline V gene has CDR1 DFQATT and CDR2 SNEGSKA (reference sequence). This CDR3 is 15 amino acids long.

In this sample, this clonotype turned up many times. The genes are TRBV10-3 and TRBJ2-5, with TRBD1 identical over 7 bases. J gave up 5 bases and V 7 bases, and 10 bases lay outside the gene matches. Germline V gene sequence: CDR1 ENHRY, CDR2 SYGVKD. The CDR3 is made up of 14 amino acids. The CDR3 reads CAIKPDRVGETQYF. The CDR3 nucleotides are TGTGCCATCAAACCAGACAGGGTCGGGGAGACCCAGTACTTC.

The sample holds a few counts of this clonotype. The CDR3 nucleotides read TGCAGCGTTGGCGCGACAGGGTACAATGAGCAGTTCTTC. Its translation: CSVGATGYNEQFF. This chain joins TRBV29-1 and TRBJ2-1; 7 bases are shared with TRBD1. CDR1 and CDR2 (germline): SQVTM, ANQGSEA. The CDR3 loop spans 13 amino acids. With V trimmed by 4 bases and J by 4 bases, 4 bases remained unmatched.

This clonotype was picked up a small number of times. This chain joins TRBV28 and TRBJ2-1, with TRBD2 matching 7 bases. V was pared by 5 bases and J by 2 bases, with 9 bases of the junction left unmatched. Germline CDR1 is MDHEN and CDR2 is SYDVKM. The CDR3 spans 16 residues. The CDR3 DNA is TGTGCCAGCAGTGGGTTGCGGGAGAGGCCCTACAATGAGCAGTTCTTC. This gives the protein CASSGLRERPYNEQFF.

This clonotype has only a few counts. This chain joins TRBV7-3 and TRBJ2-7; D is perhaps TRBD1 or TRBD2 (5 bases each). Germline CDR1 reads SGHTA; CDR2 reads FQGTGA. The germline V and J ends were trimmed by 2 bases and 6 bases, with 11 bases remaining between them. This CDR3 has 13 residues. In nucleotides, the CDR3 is TGTGCCAGCAGCTTATCAACAGGAGGCGAGCAGTACTTC. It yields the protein CASSLSTGGEQYF.

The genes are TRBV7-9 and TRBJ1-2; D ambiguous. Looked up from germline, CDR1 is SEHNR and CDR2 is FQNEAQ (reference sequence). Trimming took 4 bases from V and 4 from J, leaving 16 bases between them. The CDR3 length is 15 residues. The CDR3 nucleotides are TGTGCCAGCAGCTCCAGGATCTTCCCCCCCTATGGCTACACCTTC. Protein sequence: CASSSRIFPPYGYTF.

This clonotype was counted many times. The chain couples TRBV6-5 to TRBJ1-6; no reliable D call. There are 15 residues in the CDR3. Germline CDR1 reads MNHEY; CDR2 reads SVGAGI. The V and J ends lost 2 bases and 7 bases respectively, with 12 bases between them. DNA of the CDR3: TGTGCCAGCAGTTACGCGGGTTTTCCAAATTCACCCCTCCACTTT. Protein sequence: CASSYAGFPNSPLHF.

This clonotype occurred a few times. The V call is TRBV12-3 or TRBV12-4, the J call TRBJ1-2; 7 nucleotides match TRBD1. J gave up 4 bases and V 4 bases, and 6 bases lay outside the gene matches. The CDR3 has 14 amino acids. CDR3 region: CASSSDRLSYGYTF. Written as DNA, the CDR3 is TGTGCCAGCAGTTCGGACAGGTTAAGCTATGGCTACACCTTC.

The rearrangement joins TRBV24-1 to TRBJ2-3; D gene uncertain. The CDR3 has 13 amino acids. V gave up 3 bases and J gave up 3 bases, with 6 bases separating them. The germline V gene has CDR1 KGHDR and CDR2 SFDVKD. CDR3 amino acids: CATSDARTDTQYF. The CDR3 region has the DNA TGTGCCACCAGTGATGCCCGGACAGATACGCAGTATTTT.

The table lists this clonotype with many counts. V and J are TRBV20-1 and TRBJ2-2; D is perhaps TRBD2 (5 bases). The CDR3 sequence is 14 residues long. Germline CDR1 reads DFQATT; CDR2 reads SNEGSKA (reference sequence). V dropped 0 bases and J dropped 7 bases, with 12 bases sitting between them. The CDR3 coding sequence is TGCAGTGCTAGAGATCCGGGATTATTCGGGGAGCTGTTTTTT. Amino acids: CSARDPGLFGELFF.

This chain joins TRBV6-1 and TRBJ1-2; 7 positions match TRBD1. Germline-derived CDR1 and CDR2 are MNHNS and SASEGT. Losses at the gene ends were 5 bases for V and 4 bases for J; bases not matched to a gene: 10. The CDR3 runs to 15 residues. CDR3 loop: CASSPGTVVGYGYTF. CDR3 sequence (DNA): TGTGCCAGCAGTCCAGGGACAGTCGTTGGCTATGGCTACACCTTC.

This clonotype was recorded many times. CDR3 sequence (DNA): TGTGCCACCAGTGATTCGGAGAGCAATCAGCCCCAGCATTTT. Amino acid sequence: CATSDSESNQPQHF. The V call is TRBV24-1, the J call TRBJ1-5; the D is unclear. V was pared by 2 bases and J by 1 base, with 5 bases between. Germline loops: CDR1 KGHDR, CDR2 SFDVKD. CDR3 length equals 14 residues.

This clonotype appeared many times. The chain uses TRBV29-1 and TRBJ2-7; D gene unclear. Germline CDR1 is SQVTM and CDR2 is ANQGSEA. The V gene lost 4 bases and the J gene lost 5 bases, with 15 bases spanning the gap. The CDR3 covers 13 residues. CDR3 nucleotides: TGCAGCGTTGCCTCCCCCTTTCATGACGAGCAGTACTTC. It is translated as CSVASPFHDEQYF.

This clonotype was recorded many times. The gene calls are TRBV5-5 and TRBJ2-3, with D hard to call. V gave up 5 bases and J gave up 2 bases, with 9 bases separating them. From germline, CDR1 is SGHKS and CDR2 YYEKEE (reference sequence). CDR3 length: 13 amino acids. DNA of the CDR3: TGTGCCAGCAGTTACCTACCCACAGATACGCAGTATTTT. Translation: CASSYLPTDTQYF. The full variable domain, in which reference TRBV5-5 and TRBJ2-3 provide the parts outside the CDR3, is DAGVTQSPTHLIKTRGQQVTLRCSPISGHKSVSWYQQVLGQGPQFIFQYYEKEERGRGNFPDRFSARQFPNYSSELNVNALLLGDSALYLCASSYLPTDTQYFGPGTRLTVL.

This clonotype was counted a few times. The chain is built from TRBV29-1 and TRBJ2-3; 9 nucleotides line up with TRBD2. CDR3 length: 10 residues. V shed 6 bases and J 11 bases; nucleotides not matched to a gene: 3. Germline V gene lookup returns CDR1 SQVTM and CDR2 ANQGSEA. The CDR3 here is CSVLAGRQYF. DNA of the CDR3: TGCAGCGTCCTAGCGGGGAGGCAGTATTTT.